This T cell receptor beta chain stems from a study of shared clonotypes between healthy human individuals. Study findings and constraints: Blood was the only sampled material, and tissue repertoires likely differ.

Note on this clone: The target antigen is unknown.

The protocol was immunoSEQ multiplex PCR, while the TCRdb copy is restricted to in-frame clones and leaves out a portion. Of approximately 2,000,000 clones in the sample, roughly 93% were seen once. CDR3 size: 18 residues. Trimming removed 0 bases from V and 4 bases from J, with 20 bases in between. CDR1 and CDR2 from the germline V gene are SGDLS and YYNGEE. Naive-designated CD8 cells lacked CD45RO, were positively enriched for CCR7, and omitted terminally differentiated effector memory CD45RA+ cells. The V gene is TRBV9, the J gene TRBJ1-3, with D possibly matching TRBD1 (6 bases). This sequence was found in a man aged 18 to 29 in good health. Some clones in this sample may be carry-over from other donors' samples. The specimen sequenced was naive CD8+ T cells from PBMCs. As DNA, the CDR3 is TGTGCCAGCAGCGTAGCTGGGGGCAGCACCCGGGCCGGAAACACCATATATTTT. Translating gives CASSVAGGSTRAGNTIYF.